These 21 T cell receptor beta chains came from one sample sequenced in a study of control samples from healthy donors and cancer patients. Some clones are missing from TCRdb's copy, which holds only in-frame ones; the method was immunoSEQ multiplex PCR. The table includes 150,000 to 200,000 clones, roughly 91% detected once. Sequencing was carried out using blood. These receptors were obtained from a man between 18 and 29 years old in good health.

This chain joins TRBV24-1 and TRBJ2-1; 9 nucleotides agree with TRBD1. The junction had 4 bases not matched to a gene; V was cut back by 6 bases and J by 2 bases. From germline, CDR1 is KGHDR and CDR2 SFDVKD. The CDR3 extends over 15 amino acids. In DNA, the CDR3 is TGTGCCACCAGTACCGGGACAGGGACCTACAATGAGCAGTTCTTC. Protein product: CATSTGTGTYNEQFF.

The chain recombines TRBV27 with TRBJ2-1, with D perhaps matching TRBD2 (6 bases). Germline V lookup: CDR1 MNHEY, CDR2 SMNVEV (reference sequence). The V end was cut by 5 bases, the J end by 5 bases, with 13 bases between. The CDR3 is 14 residues long. The CDR3 loop reads CASSRGVGNNEQFF. For the CDR3, the DNA is TGTGCCAGCAGTCGCGGGGTCGGAAACAATGAGCAGTTCTTC.

Comment on this clone: The sample contains more than one DNA sequence encoding this CDR3. CDR3 in amino acids: CASSLGLAAGELFF. The CDR3 region has the DNA TGTGCCAGCAGCTTAGGACTAGCGGCTGGGGAGCTGTTTTTT. The rearrangement uses TRBV7-2 and TRBJ2-2; 9 positions match TRBD2. CDR3 size: 14 residues. Trimming cost V 1 base and J 8 bases; bases outside gene matches: 2. Germline V gene data show CDR1 as SGHTA and CDR2 as FQGNSA.

This CDR3 reads CASSIGRAPTGELFF. The CDR3 DNA is TGTGCCAGTAGTATAGGAAGGGCCCCCACCGGGGAGCTGTTTTTT. The chain has TRBV19 and TRBJ2-2; no reliable D call. The CDR3 covers 15 residues. V was shortened by 1 base and J by 4 bases, with 10 bases between the two germline ends. Germline V lookup: CDR1 LNHDA, CDR2 SQIVND (reference sequence).

The chain has TRBV24-1 and TRBJ2-1; TRBD1 agrees at 9 bases. CDR3 length: 15 amino acids. Losses at the gene ends were 7 bases for V and 4 bases for J; bases not matched to a gene: 7. CDR1 and CDR2 from the germline V gene are KGHDR and SFDVKD. In nucleotides, the CDR3 is TGTGCCACCAGCTTACAGGGGGCGCGATACAATGAGCAGTTCTTC. Its protein product is CATSLQGARYNEQFF.

The chain combines TRBV7-3 with TRBJ2-7; TRBD2 matches 10 bases. Per germline, CDR1 SGHTA and CDR2 FQGTGA. Trimming cost V 3 bases and J 6 bases; bases outside gene matches: 5. This CDR3 contains 14 residues. CDR3: CASSFSGGASEQYF. In DNA, the CDR3 is TGTGCCAGCAGCTTCAGCGGGGGGGCATCCGAGCAGTACTTC.

This clone has a handful of counts. The rearrangement joins TRBV7-2 to TRBJ1-5; 9 nucleotides agree with TRBD1. CDR1 is SGHTA, CDR2 FQGNSA, per germline. The CDR3 has 15 residues. Trimming removed 1 base from V and 6 bases from J; junction bases left unmatched: 4. The CDR3 loop is CASSLGGTGLQPQHF. The DNA for the CDR3 is TGTGCCAGCAGCTTAGGTGGGACAGGGCTTCAGCCCCAGCATTTT.

The CDR3 DNA reads TGTGCCAGCAGTTGGACGGATACAGATACGCAGTATTTT. Its protein is CASSWTDTDTQYF. The chain links TRBV12-3 or TRBV12-4 to TRBJ2-3, with unresolved D. The CDR3 is made up of 13 amino acids. Trimming removed 4 bases at V and 3 bases at J, with 8 bases between.

This chain joins TRBV5-1 and TRBJ1-5; D remains ambiguous. V gave up 0 bases and J gave up 8 bases, with 9 bases separating them. The V gene's germline CDR1 is SGHRS and CDR2 YFSETQ. The CDR3 runs 13 residues. As DNA, the CDR3 is TGCGCCAGCAGCTTGGGGGGAACTGAGCCCCAGCATTTT. It is translated as CASSLGGTEPQHF.

The J gene is TRBJ2-1, the V gene TRBV7-3; D is ambiguous. Germline V gene data show CDR1 as SGHTA and CDR2 as FQGTGA. Trimming stripped 6 bases from V and 2 bases from J, with 8 bases between. This CDR3 region has 13 residues. CDR3 DNA: TGTGCCAGCAGTTTAGGGACCTACAATGAGCAGTTCTTC. Amino acids: CASSLGTYNEQFF.

This rearrangement joins TRBV6-5 to TRBJ1-1; D gene uncertain. This CDR3 has 12 residues. CDR1 and CDR2 from the germline V gene are MNHEY and SVGAGI. Between the trimmed V and J ends, which lost 0 bases and 1 base, there was a span of 0 bases. The CDR3 loop reads CASSYSNTEAFF. CDR3 DNA: TGTGCCAGCAGTTACTCGAACACTGAAGCTTTCTTT.

The J gene is TRBJ2-3, the V gene TRBV5-1; a weak D match, TRBD1 (6 bases). The ends were cut back, 1 base at V and 6 bases at J, with 15 bases in the middle. Germline V CDR1 and CDR2: SGHRS, YFSETQ. The length of the CDR3 is 15 residues. Here the CDR3 reads CASSLRQASMDTQYF. The CDR3 bases are TGCGCCAGCAGCTTGAGACAGGCGTCCATGGATACGCAGTATTTT.

The chain carries TRBV5-6 and TRBJ1-2; weak D call: TRBD1 (6 bases). The CDR3 extends over 12 amino acids. Per the germline V gene, CDR1 is SGHDT and CDR2 is YYEEEE. With 3 bases removed from V and 14 bases from J, the gap between germline ends came to 17 bases. Here the CDR3 DNA reads TGTGCCAGCAGCTCCTGGGGGGCCAACCCTACCTTC. Amino acids: CASSSWGANPTF.

The chain has TRBV2 and TRBJ2-5; D call uncertain. The CDR3 sequence is 15 residues long. Trimming stripped 4 bases from V and 7 bases from J, with 19 bases between. CDR1 SNHLY and CDR2 FYNNEI come from the germline V gene. The CDR3 protein is CASSAIKAHGGTQYF. CDR3 nucleotide sequence: TGTGCCAGCAGTGCTATTAAGGCTCACGGCGGGACCCAGTACTTC.

This chain connects TRBV5-1 to TRBJ1-2; no firm D call. CDR3 length: 15 residues. The V gene lost 0 bases and the J gene lost 8 bases, with 17 bases spanning the gap. The germline V gene has CDR1 SGHRS and CDR2 YFSETQ. The CDR3 loop reads CASSLGASNSGGYTF. The CDR3 DNA sequence: TGCGCCAGCAGCTTGGGGGCCAGTAACTCCGGCGGCTACACCTTC.

V gene TRBV14 combines with J gene TRBJ2-5; D perhaps matches TRBD1 (6 bases). The germline V gene has CDR1 SGHDN and CDR2 FVKESK. The CDR3 loop spans 16 amino acids. Trimming took off 4 bases at V and 1 base at J, with 16 bases between the two ends. Here the CDR3 DNA reads TGTGCCAGCAGCCCCCGAATCAGGGGACGCCAAGAGACCCAGTACTTC. Protein sequence: CASSPRIRGRQETQYF.

In DNA form, the CDR3 reads TGTGCCATCAGCGGACTAGCGGGGGGCCAGGGCCCCTACAATGAGCAGTTCTTC. Translated: CAISGLAGGQGPYNEQFF. V and J are TRBV10-3 and TRBJ2-1; 14 bases are a match to TRBD2. Trimming cost V 6 bases and J 2 bases; bases outside gene matches: 9. The CDR3 runs 18 residues. The germline CDR1 and CDR2 sequences are ENHRY and SYGVKD.

This clone was detected only once. The chain recombines TRBV5-1 with TRBJ1-5; D is possibly TRBD1 (5 bases). The V and J ends lost 2 bases and 0 bases respectively, with 9 bases between them. There are 15 residues in the CDR3. Germline V gene data show CDR1 as SGHRS and CDR2 as YFSETQ. The CDR3 nucleotides read TGCGCCAGCAGCTTTGAGGGGCGTAGCAATCAGCCCCAGCATTTT. It yields the protein CASSFEGRSNQPQHF.

This chain uses TRBV5-1 with TRBJ2-2; a possible D gene is TRBD2 (5 bases). There are 13 residues in the CDR3. Germline V gene sequence: CDR1 SGHRS, CDR2 YFSETQ. Trimming shortened V by 4 bases and J by 8 bases, and 12 bases separated the two germline ends. CDR3 in amino acids: CASSPDPGGELFF. The CDR3 DNA is TGCGCCAGCAGCCCGGACCCGGGAGGGGAGCTGTTTTTT.

In DNA form, the CDR3 reads TGTGCCAGCAGCGGACACTTCAAGGAGGATACGCAGTATTTT. It codes for CASSGHFKEDTQYF. The chain is built from TRBV7-3 and TRBJ2-3, with D tentatively TRBD1 (5 bases). Per germline, CDR1 SGHTA and CDR2 FQGTGA. Trimming left V 5 bases short and J 6 bases short, with 15 bases between. This CDR3 contains 14 residues.

The V and J genes are TRBV19 and TRBJ2-7; 14 positions agree with TRBD2. The CDR3 extends over 17 amino acids. CDR1 is LNHDA and CDR2 is SQIVND in the germline V gene (reference sequence). The junction had 7 bases not matched to a gene; V was cut back by 6 bases and J by 0 bases. The CDR3 region is CASSRTSGGLSSYEQYF. For the CDR3, the DNA is TGTGCCAGTAGCAGGACTAGCGGGGGGCTAAGCTCCTACGAGCAGTACTTC. Using reference TRBV19 and TRBJ2-7 for the parts outside the CDR3, the full variable domain is DGGITQSPKYLFRKEGQNVTLSCEQNLNHDAMYWYRQDPGQGLRLIYYSQIVNDFQKGDIAEGYSVSREKKESFPLTVTSAQKNPTAFYLCASSRTSGGLSSYEQYFGPGTRLTVT.